This T cell receptor (beta chain) was retrieved from a study of blood T cell repertoires in COVID-19. TCRdb's copy holds only in-frame clones and misses some; the assay was immunoSEQ multiplex PCR. The table lists 75,000 to 85,000 clones, 75% to 90% of them singletons. The CDR3 loop spans 14 amino acids. Germline loops: CDR1 MNHEY, CDR2 SVGAGI. V gave up 10 bases and J gave up 5 bases, with 20 bases separating them. This clone was seen a single time. The sequence was collected from a human donor in a cohort sampled during active COVID-19. Specimen: peripheral blood. The genes are TRBV6-5 and TRBJ1-2; D possibly corresponds to TRBD1 (5 bases). Here the CDR3 DNA reads TGTGCCACCGGACCCCGGGGGACCGTTTATGGCTACACCTTC. Translated, it gives CATGPRGTVYGYTF.